This T cell receptor beta chain was recorded in a study of T-cell reconstitution after alpha-beta-depleted transplantation in children. Between the trimmed V and J ends, which lost 2 bases and 3 bases, there was a span of 2 bases. Germline V gene data show CDR1 as MGHDK and CDR2 as SYGVNS. This CDR3 spans 12 amino acids. The table lists this clonotype with many counts. What it recognizes is unknown. A TCRbeta library incorporating unique molecular identifiers was prepared. Each CDR3 protein is one row after TCRdb ran MiXCR on the PCR reads. The table lists 350,000 to 500,000 distinct CDR3 sequences, 43% of them singletons, with around 29% in the top ten. Whole-study findings and limits: Surviving recipient T cells and intrathymic progenitors accounted for some patients' high TCRbeta diversity at day 60. After transplant, at about two months, alpha-beta T cells were reportedly derived from several hundred expanded graft clones. A year had passed since transplant, and T-cell counts and diversity by then came mostly from newly produced T cells.

The specimen comprised PBMCs, sampled before TCRalphabeta/CD19-depleted stem cell transplant. The chain has TRBV25-1 and TRBJ1-5; unclear D gene. The source is a girl aged 2 to 9 with aplastic anemia, due to receive a stem cell transplant. The CDR3 sequence: CASSEPNQPQHF. DNA of the CDR3: TGTGCCAGCAGTGAACCCAATCAGCCCCAGCATTTT.